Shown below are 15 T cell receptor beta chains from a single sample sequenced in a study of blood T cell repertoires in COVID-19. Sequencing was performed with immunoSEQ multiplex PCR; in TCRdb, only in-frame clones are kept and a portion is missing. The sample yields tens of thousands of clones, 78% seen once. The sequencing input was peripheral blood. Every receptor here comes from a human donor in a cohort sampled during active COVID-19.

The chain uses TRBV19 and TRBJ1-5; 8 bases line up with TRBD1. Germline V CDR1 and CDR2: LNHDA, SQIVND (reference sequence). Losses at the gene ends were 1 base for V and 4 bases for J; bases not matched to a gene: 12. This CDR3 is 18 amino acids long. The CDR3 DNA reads TGTGCCAGTAGTATAGGTCTGGCGGGACAGGTTTATAATCAGCCCCAGCATTTT. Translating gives CASSIGLAGQVYNQPQHF.

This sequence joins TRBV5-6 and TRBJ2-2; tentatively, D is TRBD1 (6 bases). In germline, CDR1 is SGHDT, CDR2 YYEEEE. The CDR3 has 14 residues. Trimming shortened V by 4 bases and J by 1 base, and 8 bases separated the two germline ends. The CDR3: CASSLGQNTGELFF. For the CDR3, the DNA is TGTGCCAGCAGCCTGGGACAGAACACCGGGGAGCTGTTTTTT. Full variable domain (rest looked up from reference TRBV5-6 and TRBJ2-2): DAGVTQSPTHLIKTRGQQVTLRCSPKSGHDTVSWYQQALGQGPQFIFQYYEEEERQRGNFPDRFSGHQFPNYSSELNVNALLLGDSALYLCASSLGQNTGELFFGEGSRLTVL.

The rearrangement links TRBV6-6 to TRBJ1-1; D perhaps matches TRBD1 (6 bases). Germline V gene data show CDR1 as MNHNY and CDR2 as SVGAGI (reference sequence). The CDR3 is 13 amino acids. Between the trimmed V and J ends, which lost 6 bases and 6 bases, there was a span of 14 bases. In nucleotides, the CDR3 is TGTGCCAGCAGCCACAGGGATGGGCCTGAAGCTTTCTTT. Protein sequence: CASSHRDGPEAFF.

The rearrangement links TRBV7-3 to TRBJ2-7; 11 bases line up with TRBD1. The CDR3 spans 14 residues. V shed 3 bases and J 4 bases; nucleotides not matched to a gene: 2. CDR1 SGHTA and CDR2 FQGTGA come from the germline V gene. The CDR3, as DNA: TGTGCCAGCAGCTTGGGACAGGGGGGATACGAGCAGTACTTC. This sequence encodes CASSLGQGGYEQYF.

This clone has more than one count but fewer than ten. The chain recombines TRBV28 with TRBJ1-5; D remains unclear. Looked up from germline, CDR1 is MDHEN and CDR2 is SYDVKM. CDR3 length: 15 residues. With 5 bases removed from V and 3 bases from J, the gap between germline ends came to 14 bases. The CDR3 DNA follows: TGTGCCAGCAGTCCGCCGCTAAAGCCCAATCAGCCCCAGCATTTT. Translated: CASSPPLKPNQPQHF.

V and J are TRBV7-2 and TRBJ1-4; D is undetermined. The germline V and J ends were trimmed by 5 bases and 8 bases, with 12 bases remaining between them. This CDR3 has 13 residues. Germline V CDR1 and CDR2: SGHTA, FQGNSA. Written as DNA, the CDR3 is TGTGCCAGCAGCGGGAGGTTTGCGGAAAAACTGTTTTTT. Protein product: CASSGRFAEKLFF.

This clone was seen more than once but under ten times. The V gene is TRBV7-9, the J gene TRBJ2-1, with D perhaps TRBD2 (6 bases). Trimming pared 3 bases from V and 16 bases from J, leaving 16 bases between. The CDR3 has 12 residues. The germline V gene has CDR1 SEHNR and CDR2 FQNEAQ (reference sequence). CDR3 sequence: CASSFGGNQAFF. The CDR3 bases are TGTGCCAGCAGCTTTGGCGGGAACCAAGCCTTCTTC.

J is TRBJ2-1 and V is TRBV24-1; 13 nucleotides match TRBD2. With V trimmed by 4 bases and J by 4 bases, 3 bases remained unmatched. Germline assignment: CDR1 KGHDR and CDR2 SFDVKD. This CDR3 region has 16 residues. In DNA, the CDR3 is TGTGCCACCAGTGAAGGGACTAGCGGGGTGTACAATGAGCAGTTCTTC. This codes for CATSEGTSGVYNEQFF.

The CDR3 sequence: CASNQGDTQYF. For the CDR3, the DNA is TGTGCCAGTAATCAGGGGGATACGCAGTATTTT. The chain combines TRBV19 with TRBJ2-3; TRBD1 might be the D (6 bases). Germline values: CDR1 LNHDA, CDR2 SQIVND (reference sequence). Trimming removed 7 bases from V and 6 bases from J, with 8 bases in between. CDR3 size: 11 residues.

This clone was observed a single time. The CDR3 spells CASSFRPGTGLHGYTF. The CDR3 coding sequence is TGTGCCAGCAGTTTTCGCCCCGGGACAGGGCTCCATGGCTACACCTTC. The chain carries TRBV6-5 and TRBJ1-2; 9 bases align to TRBD1. The CDR3 is 16 residues long. J gave up 6 bases and V 4 bases, and 12 bases lay outside the gene matches. Per the germline V gene, CDR1 is MNHEY and CDR2 is SVGAGI.

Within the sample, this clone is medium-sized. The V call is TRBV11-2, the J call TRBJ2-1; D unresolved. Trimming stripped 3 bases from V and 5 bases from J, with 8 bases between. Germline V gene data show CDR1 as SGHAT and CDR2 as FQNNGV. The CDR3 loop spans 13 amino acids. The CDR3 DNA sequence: TGTGCCAGCAGCTTCCAACTTGACAATGAGCAGTTCTTC. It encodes CASSFQLDNEQFF.

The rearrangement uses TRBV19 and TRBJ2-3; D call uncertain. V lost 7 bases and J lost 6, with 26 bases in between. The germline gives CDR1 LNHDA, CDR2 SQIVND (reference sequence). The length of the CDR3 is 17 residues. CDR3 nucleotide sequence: TGTGCCAGTACCCCAAACCGGCAGGCCCTATTCATGGATACGCAGTATTTT. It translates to CASTPNRQALFMDTQYF.

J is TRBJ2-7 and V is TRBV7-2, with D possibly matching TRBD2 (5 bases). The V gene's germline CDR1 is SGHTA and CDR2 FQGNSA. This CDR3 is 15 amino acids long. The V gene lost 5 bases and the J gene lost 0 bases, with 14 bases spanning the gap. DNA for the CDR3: TGTGCCAGCAGCCCATATCCTGGGAGCTCCTACGAGCAGTACGTC. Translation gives CASSPYPGSSYEQYV.

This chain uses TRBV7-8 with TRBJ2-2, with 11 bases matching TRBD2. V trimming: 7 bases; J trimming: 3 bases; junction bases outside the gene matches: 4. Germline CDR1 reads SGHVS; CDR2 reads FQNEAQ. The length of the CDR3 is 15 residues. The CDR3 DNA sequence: TGTGCCAGCAATGAACTAGCGGGAGACACCGGGGAGCTGTTTTTT. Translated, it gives CASNELAGDTGELFF.

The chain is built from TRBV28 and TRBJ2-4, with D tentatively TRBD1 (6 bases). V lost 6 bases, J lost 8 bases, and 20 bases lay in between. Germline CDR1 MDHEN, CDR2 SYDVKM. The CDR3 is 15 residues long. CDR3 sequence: CASSSPQGRMDIQYF. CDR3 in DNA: TGTGCCAGCAGCTCGCCGCAGGGGCGCATGGACATTCAGTACTTC.